This T cell receptor beta chain is from a study of cytomegalovirus exposure and HLA in healthy donors. Trimming removed 5 bases from V and 4 bases from J, with 21 bases in between. In germline, CDR1 is SGHRS, CDR2 YFSETQ. CDR3 length: 16 residues. The PCR ran on 60 Vbeta and 13 Jbeta primers. TCRdb's copy holds only in-frame clones and misses some; the assay was immunoSEQ multiplex PCR. In the table there are 180,000 or so clones, around three quarters of which are singletons. Sequencing input: PBMCs. This rearrangement joins TRBV5-1 to TRBJ2-5, with D perhaps matching TRBD2 (7 bases). This TCR came from a woman aged 25 to 39 in good health and CMV-seropositive. The CDR3, as DNA: TGCGCCAGCAGTTTTGGGATTACAGGGAGGGGAGAGACCCAGTACTTC. It yields the protein CASSFGITGRGETQYF.